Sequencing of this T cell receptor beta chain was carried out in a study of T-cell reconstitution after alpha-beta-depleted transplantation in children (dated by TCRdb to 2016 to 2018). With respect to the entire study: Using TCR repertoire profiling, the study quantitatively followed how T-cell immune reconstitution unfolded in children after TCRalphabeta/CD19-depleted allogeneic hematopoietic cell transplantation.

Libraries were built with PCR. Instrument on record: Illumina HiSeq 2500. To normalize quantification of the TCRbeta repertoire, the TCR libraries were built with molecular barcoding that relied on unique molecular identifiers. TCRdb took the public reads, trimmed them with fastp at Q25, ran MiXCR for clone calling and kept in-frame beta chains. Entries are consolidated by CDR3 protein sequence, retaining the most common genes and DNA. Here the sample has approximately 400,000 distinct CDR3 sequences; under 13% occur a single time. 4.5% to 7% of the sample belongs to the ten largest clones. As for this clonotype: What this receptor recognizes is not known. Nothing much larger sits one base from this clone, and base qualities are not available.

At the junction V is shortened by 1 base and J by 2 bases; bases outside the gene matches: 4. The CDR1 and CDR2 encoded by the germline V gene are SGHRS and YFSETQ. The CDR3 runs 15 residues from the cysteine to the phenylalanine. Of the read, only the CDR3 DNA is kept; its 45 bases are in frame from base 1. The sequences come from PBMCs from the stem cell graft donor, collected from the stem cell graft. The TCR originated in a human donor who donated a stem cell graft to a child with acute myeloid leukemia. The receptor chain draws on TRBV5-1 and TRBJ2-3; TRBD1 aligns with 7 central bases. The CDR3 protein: CASSLWGQHTDTQYF. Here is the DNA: TGCGCCAGCAGCTTGTGGGGACAGCACACAGATACGCAGTATTTT.